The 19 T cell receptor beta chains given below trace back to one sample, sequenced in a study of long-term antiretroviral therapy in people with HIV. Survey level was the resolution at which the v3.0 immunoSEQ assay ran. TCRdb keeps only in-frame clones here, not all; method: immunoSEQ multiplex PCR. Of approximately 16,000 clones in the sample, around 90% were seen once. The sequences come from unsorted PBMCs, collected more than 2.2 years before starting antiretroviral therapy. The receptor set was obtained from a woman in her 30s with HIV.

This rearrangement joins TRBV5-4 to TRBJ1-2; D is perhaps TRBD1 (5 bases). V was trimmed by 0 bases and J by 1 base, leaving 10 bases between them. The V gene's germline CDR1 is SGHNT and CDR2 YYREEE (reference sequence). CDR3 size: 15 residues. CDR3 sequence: CASSLDGGGNYGYTF. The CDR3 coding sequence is TGTGCCAGCAGCTTGGATGGGGGTGGTAACTATGGCTACACCTTC.

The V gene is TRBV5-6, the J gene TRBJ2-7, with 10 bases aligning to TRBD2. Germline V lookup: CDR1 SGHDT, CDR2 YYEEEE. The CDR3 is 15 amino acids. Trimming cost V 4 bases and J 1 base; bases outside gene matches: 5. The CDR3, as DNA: TGTGCCAGCAGCCCCCAGCGGGGGGGGTCCTACGAGCAGTACTTC. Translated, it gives CASSPQRGGSYEQYF.

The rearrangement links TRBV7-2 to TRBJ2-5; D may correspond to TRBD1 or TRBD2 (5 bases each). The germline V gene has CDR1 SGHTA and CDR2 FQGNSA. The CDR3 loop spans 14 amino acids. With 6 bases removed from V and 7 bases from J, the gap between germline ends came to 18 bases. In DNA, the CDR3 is TGTGCCAGCAGACAGCCGGGACGGACGACGACCCAGTACTTC. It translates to CASRQPGRTTTQYF. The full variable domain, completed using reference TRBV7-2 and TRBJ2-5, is GAGVSQSPSNKVTEKGKDVELRCDPISGHTALYWYRQSLGQGLEFLIYFQGNSAPDKSGLPSDRFSAERTGGSVSTLTIQRTQQEDSAVYLCASRQPGRTTTQYFGPGTRLLVL.

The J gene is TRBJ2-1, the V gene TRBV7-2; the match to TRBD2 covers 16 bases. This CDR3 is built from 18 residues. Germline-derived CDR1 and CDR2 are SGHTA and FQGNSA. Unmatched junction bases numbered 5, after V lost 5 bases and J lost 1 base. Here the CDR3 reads CASSHGTSGGASYNEQFF. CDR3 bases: TGTGCCAGCAGCCACGGGACTAGCGGGGGGGCATCCTACAATGAGCAGTTCTTC.

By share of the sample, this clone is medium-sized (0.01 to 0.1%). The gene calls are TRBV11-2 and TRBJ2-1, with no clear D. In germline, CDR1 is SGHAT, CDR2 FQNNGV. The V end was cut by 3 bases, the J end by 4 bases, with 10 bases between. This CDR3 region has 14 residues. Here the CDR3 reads CASSLYTAYNEQFF. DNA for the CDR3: TGTGCCAGCAGCTTGTATACAGCTTACAATGAGCAGTTCTTC.

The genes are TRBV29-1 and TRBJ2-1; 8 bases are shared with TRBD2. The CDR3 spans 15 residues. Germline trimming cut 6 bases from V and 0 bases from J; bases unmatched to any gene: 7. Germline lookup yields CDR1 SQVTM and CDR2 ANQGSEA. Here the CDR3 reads CSVNPGGDSYNEQFF. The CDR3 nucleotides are TGCAGCGTGAACCCGGGAGGGGACTCCTACAATGAGCAGTTCTTC.

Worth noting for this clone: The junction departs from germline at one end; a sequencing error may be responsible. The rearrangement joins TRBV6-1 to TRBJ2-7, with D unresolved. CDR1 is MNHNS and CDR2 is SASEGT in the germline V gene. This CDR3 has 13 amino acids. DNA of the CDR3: TGTGCCAGCAGAGAAGGCACCGCCTACGAGCAGTACTTC. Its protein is CASREGTAYEQYF.

CDR3 loop: CASSQDRTSGVNEQFF. CDR3 DNA sequence: TGCGCCAGCAGCCAAGACAGGACTAGCGGGGTGAATGAGCAGTTCTTC. The V call is TRBV4-1, the J call TRBJ2-1; 12 bases are a match to TRBD2. The germline CDR1 and CDR2 sequences are MGHRA and YSYEKL. J was trimmed by 7 bases and V by 0 bases; bases with no gene match: 4. The CDR3 runs to 16 residues.

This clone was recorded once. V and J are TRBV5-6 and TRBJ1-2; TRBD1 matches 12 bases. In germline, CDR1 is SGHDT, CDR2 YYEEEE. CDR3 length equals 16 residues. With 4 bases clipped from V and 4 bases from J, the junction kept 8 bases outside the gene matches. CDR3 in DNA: TGTGCCAGCAGCCGGGGGACAGGGGGCATCGGCTATGGCTACACCTTC. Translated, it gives CASSRGTGGIGYGYTF.

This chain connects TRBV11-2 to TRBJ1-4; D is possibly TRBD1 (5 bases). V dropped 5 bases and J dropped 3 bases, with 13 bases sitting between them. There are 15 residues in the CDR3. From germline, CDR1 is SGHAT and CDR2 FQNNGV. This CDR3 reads CASSPRQPANEKLFF. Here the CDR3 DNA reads TGTGCCAGCAGCCCGCGACAGCCTGCTAATGAAAAACTGTTTTTT.

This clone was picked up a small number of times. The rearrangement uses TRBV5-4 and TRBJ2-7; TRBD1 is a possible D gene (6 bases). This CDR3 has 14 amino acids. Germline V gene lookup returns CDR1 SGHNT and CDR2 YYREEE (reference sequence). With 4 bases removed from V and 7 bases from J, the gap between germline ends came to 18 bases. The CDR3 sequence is CASSTETGIREQYF. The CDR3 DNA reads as TGTGCCAGCAGCACCGAGACAGGAATAAGGGAGCAGTACTTC.

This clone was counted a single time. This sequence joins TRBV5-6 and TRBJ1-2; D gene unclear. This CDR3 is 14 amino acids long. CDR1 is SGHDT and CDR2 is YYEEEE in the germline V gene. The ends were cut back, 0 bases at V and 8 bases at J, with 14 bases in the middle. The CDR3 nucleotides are TGTGCCAGCAGCTTGGGGGCCCTGGGGAAAGGCTACACCTTC. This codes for CASSLGALGKGYTF.

CDR3 loop: CASSFEGPSGTSTDTQYF. As DNA, the CDR3 is TGCGCCAGCAGCTTCGAAGGACCTTCGGGGACTAGCACAGATACGCAGTATTTT. This chain connects TRBV5-1 to TRBJ2-3, with a weak D call TRBD2 (6 bases). This CDR3 is 18 amino acids long. CDR1 is SGHRS, CDR2 YFSETQ, per germline. V was trimmed by 2 bases and J by 0 bases, leaving 19 bases between them.

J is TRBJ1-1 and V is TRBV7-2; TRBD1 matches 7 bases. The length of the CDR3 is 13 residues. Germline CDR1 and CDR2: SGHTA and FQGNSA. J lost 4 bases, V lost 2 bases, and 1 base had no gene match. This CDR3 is CASSLPGGTEAFF. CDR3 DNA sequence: TGTGCCAGCAGCTTACCAGGGGGCACTGAAGCTTTCTTT.

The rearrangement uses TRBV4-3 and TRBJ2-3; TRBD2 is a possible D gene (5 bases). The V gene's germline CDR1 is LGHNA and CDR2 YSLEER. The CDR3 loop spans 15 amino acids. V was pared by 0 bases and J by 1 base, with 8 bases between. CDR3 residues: CASSQDLGGTDTQYF. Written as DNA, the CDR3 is TGCGCCAGCAGCCAAGATCTCGGGGGCACAGATACGCAGTATTTT.

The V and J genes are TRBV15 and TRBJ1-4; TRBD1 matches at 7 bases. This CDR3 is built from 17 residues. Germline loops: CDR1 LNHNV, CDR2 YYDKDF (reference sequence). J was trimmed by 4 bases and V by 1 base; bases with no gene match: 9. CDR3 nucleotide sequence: TGTGCCACCAGCAGAGGAAGAGGGGGCGAACGTAATGAAAAACTGTTTTTT. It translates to CATSRGRGGERNEKLFF. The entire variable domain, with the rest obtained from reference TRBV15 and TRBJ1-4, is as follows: DAMVIQNPRYQVTQFGKPVTLSCSQTLNHNVMYWYQQKSSQAPKLLFHYYDKDFNNEADTPDNFQSRRPNTSFCFLDIRSPGLGDTAMYLCATSRGRGGERNEKLFFGSGTQLSVL.

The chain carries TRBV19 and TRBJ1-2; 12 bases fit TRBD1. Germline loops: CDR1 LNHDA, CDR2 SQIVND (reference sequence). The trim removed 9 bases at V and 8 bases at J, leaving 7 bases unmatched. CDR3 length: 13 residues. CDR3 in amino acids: CASGAGTGGGYTF. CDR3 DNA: TGTGCCAGCGGGGCCGGGACAGGGGGCGGCTACACCTTC.

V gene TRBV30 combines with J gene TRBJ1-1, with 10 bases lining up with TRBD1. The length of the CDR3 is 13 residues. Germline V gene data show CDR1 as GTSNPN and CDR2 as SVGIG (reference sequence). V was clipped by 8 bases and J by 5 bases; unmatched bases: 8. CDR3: CAERQGAGTEAFF. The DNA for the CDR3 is TGTGCCGAAAGACAGGGGGCTGGGACTGAAGCTTTCTTT.

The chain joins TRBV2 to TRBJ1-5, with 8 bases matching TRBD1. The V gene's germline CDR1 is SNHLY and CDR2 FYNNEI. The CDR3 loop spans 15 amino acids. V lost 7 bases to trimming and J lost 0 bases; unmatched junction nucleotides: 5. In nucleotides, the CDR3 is TGTGCCAGCAACGACAGGGGCGGTAGCAATCAGCCCCAGCATTTT. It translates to CASNDRGGSNQPQHF.